Presented here are 17 T cell receptor beta chains from one specimen sequenced in a study of sequential checkpoint blockade in melanoma. Profiling relied on immunoSEQ multiplex PCR, and the TCRdb table lists in-frame clones only, not all of them. This table has fewer than 50,000 clones, 88% appearing once. The treatment: randomized to nivolumab then ipilimumab (arm A) or the reverse (arm B). The specimen comprised CD8+ T cells sorted from blood (inferred from file names), sampled from a patient given nivolumab and ipilimumab in sequence. These receptors all come from a human donor with melanoma.

The chain employs TRBV5-1 and TRBJ2-7; D gene ambiguous. Between the trimmed V and J ends, which lost 5 bases and 3 bases, there was a span of 15 bases. The germline gives CDR1 SGHRS, CDR2 YFSETQ. The CDR3 runs 14 residues. CDR3: CASSSRRYCYEQYV. In nucleotides, the CDR3 is TGCGCCAGCAGTTCTAGACGGTACTGCTACGAGCAGTACGTC.

The CDR3, as DNA: TGTGCCAGCAGTTTATCACCGACAGTAAATGAAGCTTTCTTT. Translating gives CASSLSPTVNEAFF. The rearrangement links TRBV27 to TRBJ1-1, with D perhaps TRBD1 (5 bases). The CDR3 sequence is 14 residues long. Germline CDR1 MNHEY, CDR2 SMNVEV (reference sequence). V lost 0 bases and J lost 7, with 12 bases in between.

This chain uses TRBV7-9 with TRBJ1-1; 7 positions match TRBD1. Trimming at V came to 5 bases and at J to 0 bases, leaving 6 bases not matched to a gene. The germline V gene has CDR1 SEHNR and CDR2 FQNEAQ (reference sequence). The CDR3 runs 15 residues. This CDR3 is CASSTLQGMNTEAFF. In nucleotides, the CDR3 is TGTGCCAGCAGCACCCTACAGGGGATGAACACTGAAGCTTTCTTT.

This clone was recorded once. The rearrangement uses TRBV4-3 and TRBJ1-2; D might be TRBD1 (5 bases). Germline lookup yields CDR1 LGHNA and CDR2 YSLEER. The CDR3 spans 13 residues. V was clipped by 0 bases and J by 6 bases, with 8 bases between them. CDR3 residues: CASSQDGADGYTF. The CDR3 nucleotides read TGCGCCAGCAGCCAAGATGGGGCAGATGGCTACACCTTC.

V usage is TRBV10-3 and J usage is TRBJ2-2; the D gene is possibly TRBD1 (6 bases). V was cut by 10 bases and J by 1 base, with 10 bases left in between. This CDR3 is 13 amino acids long. Germline CDR1 reads ENHRY; CDR2 reads SYGVKD. CDR3: CATGTKNTGELFF. CDR3 sequence (DNA): TGTGCCACGGGGACAAAGAACACCGGGGAGCTGTTTTTT.

This chain joins TRBV15 and TRBJ2-2; no definite D call. Trimming stripped 6 bases from V and 7 bases from J, with 6 bases between. The CDR3 runs to 11 residues. Germline-derived CDR1 and CDR2 are LNHNV and YYDKDF (reference sequence). The CDR3 protein is CATSGLGELFF. CDR3 nucleotides: TGTGCCACCAGTGGCCTCGGGGAGCTGTTTTTT.

CDR3 bases: TGCGCCAGCAGCCAAGCCCCGGCCGGGAGGGCGATCCAAGAGACCCAGTACTTC. Protein product: CASSQAPAGRAIQETQYF. The rearrangement links TRBV4-3 to TRBJ2-5; 8 bases agree with TRBD2. The germline CDR1 and CDR2 sequences are LGHNA and YSLEER. Trimming took 1 base from V and 1 from J; bases not matched to a gene: 11. This CDR3 has 18 amino acids.

The CDR3 DNA reads TGTGCCAGCAGTGAAGGGGCAACATTTTATAGCAATCAGCCCCAGCATTTT. It translates to CASSEGATFYSNQPQHF. The V and J genes are TRBV6-1 and TRBJ1-5, with D unclear. The germline gives CDR1 MNHNS, CDR2 SASEGT. The CDR3 extends over 17 amino acids. The V and J ends lost 1 base and 0 bases respectively, with 13 bases between them.

In this sample, this clone turned up once. The chain joins TRBV4-3 to TRBJ2-5; D possibly corresponds to TRBD1 (6 bases). CDR3 length equals 15 residues. CDR1 and CDR2 (germline): LGHNA, YSLEER. V shed 2 bases and J shed 4 bases, with 14 bases lying between them. This CDR3 reads CASSQTSGAGETQYF. The CDR3 DNA follows: TGCGCCAGCAGCCAAACGTCAGGGGCGGGAGAGACCCAGTACTTC.

The chain couples TRBV7-8 to TRBJ1-1; 8 nucleotides match TRBD1. The CDR3 is made up of 17 amino acids. The germline V gene has CDR1 SGHVS and CDR2 FQNEAQ. J was trimmed by 4 bases and V by 0 bases; bases with no gene match: 10. This CDR3 reads CASSLATGVTVSTEAFF. Written as DNA, the CDR3 is TGTGCCAGCAGCTTAGCGACAGGGGTAACGGTGAGCACTGAAGCTTTCTTT.

The genes are TRBV4-1 and TRBJ1-2; D possibly corresponds to TRBD1 (5 bases). The CDR3 is 16 amino acids. Germline loops: CDR1 MGHRA, CDR2 YSYEKL. The V end lost 1 base, the J end lost 4 bases, and 16 bases lay between the germline ends. The CDR3 spells CASSQGARALSYGYTF. CDR3 coding DNA: TGCGCCAGCAGCCAAGGGGCCAGGGCGTTGAGCTATGGCTACACCTTC.

This clone was observed a handful of times. The chain links TRBV6-4 to TRBJ2-1, with D maybe TRBD2 (6 bases). The CDR3 sequence is 13 residues long. Per the germline V gene, CDR1 is MRHNA and CDR2 is SNTAGT. Trimming removed 3 bases at V and 6 bases at J, with 9 bases between. The CDR3, as DNA: TGTGCCAGCAGTGAGGGACTTGGCAATGAGCAGTTCTTC. It codes for CASSEGLGNEQFF.

The CDR3 region has the DNA TGTGCCAGCAGTAAGGGGGCGCGGGAAAAACTGTTTTTT. It translates to CASSKGAREKLFF. V gene TRBV28 combines with J gene TRBJ1-4, with 7 bases that match TRBD1. The CDR3 runs to 13 residues. Looked up from germline, CDR1 is MDHEN and CDR2 is SYDVKM. Trimming cost V 5 bases and J 8 bases; bases outside gene matches: 5.

V usage is TRBV15 and J usage is TRBJ1-5, with D unresolved. The CDR3 runs 12 residues. Between the trimmed V and J ends, which lost 0 bases and 8 bases, there was a span of 5 bases. Germline assignment: CDR1 LNHNV and CDR2 YYDKDF (reference sequence). As DNA, the CDR3 is TGTGCCACCAGCAGAGATTCTGAGCCCCAGCATTTT. This sequence encodes CATSRDSEPQHF.

The rearrangement links TRBV27 to TRBJ2-2; 10 bases are shared with TRBD2. V lost 5 bases, J lost 8 bases, and 5 bases stayed unmatched. From germline, CDR1 is MNHEY and CDR2 SMNVEV (reference sequence). The CDR3 consists of 14 residues. The CDR3 nucleotides are TGTGCCAGCAGTCCCTCTAGCGGGAGTGGGGAGCTGTTTTTT. The encoded protein is CASSPSSGSGELFF.

The rearrangement links TRBV9 to TRBJ2-1, with 9 bases fitting TRBD2. The CDR3 is made up of 16 amino acids. The V gene end was trimmed by 0 bases and the J gene end by 9 bases; junction bases not matched to a gene: 10. Germline V CDR1 and CDR2: SGDLS, YYNGEE. The CDR3 DNA reads as TGTGCCAGCAGCGTAGAATCTAGCGGGAATCGGGGTGAGCAGTTCTTC. Protein: CASSVESSGNRGEQFF.

The V gene is TRBV13, the J gene TRBJ1-4; D remains ambiguous. CDR1 and CDR2 (germline): PRHDT, FYEKMQ (reference sequence). The CDR3 runs 13 residues. With 6 bases removed from V and 8 bases from J, the gap between germline ends came to 13 bases. The CDR3 loop is CASSPGKGEKLFF. CDR3 DNA: TGTGCCAGCAGTCCCGGGAAAGGAGAAAAACTGTTTTTT.